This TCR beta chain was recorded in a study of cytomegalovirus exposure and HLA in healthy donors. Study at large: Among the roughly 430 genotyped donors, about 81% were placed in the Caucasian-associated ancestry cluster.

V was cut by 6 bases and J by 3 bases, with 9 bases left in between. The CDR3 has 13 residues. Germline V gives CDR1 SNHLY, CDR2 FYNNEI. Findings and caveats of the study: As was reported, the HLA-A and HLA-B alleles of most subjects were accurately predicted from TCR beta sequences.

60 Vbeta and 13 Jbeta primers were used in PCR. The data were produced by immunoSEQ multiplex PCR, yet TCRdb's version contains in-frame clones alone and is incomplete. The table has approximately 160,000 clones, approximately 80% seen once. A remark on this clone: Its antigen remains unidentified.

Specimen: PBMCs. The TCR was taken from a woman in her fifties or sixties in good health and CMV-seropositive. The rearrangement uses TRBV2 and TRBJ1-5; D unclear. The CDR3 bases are TGTGCCAGCAGGGCTCTCGCCAATCAGCCCCAGCATTTT. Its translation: CASRALANQPQHF.